This T cell receptor beta chain originates from a study of spatial heterogeneity in lung cancer. General observations from the study: Mutation counts in tumors were tracked by counts of expanded intratumoral alpha and beta TCRs.

Time point specified: sample taken at primary tumor resection. This clonotype was counted at least ten times. Its antigen remains unknown. The ends were cut back, 5 bases at V and 3 bases at J, with 22 bases in the middle. CDR1 and CDR2 (germline): SGHRS, YFSETQ. There are 17 residues in the CDR3. TCRdb used MiXCR to reprocess the 5' RACE reads, holding one entry per CDR3 protein. The table has around 5,000 distinct CDR3 sequences, 29% seen once. The TCR sequence derives from a female donor with early-stage non-small cell lung cancer. This rearrangement joins TRBV5-1 to TRBJ2-3; perhaps TRBD2 as D (7 bases). The source material was lung tumor tissue, sampled at surgery. The CDR3 DNA reads as TGCGCCAGCAGGTCTCCGTTTGACGGGGGGCCAACAGATACGCAGTATTTT. Its translation is CASRSPFDGGPTDTQYF. Supplemented by reference TRBV5-1 and TRBJ2-3, the full variable domain reads KAGVTQTPRYLIKTRGQQVTLSCSPISGHRSVSWYQQTPGQGLQFLFEYFSETQRNKGNFPGRFSGRQFSNSRSEMNVSTLELGDSALYLCASRSPFDGGPTDTQYFGPGTRLTVL.